The entry below gives a single TCR beta chain sequence along with its context. What it recognizes is unknown. These data are taken from a study of cytomegalovirus exposure and HLA in healthy donors. Study-wide results and limits: The study recorded 164 TCR beta chains that were cytomegalovirus-associated. The presence/absence work took it that sequencing depth was about the same across donors. HLA-A and HLA-B allele assignments for most subjects were reportedly predicted accurately using TCR beta sequences. A later analysis appeared to link common viral pathogens to several of the most significant clusters.

The CDR3 extends over 15 amino acids. CDR1 is SNHLY, CDR2 FYNNEI, per germline. After removal of 5 bases from V and 1 base from J, the junction contained 5 bases not matched to a gene. The PCR had 60 Vbeta and 13 Jbeta primers. The protocol was immunoSEQ multiplex PCR, while the TCRdb copy is restricted to in-frame clones and leaves out a portion. The table records about 200,000 clones, 81% of them present only once. The chain couples TRBV2 to TRBJ1-1, with 9 bases lining up with TRBD1. Sequencing was done on a sample of PBMCs. The sequence was obtained from a man aged 40-49 years in good health and CMV-seropositive. The CDR3 here is CASSPTGGPNTEAFF. The DNA of the CDR3 is TGTGCCAGCAGTCCCACAGGGGGCCCGAACACTGAAGCTTTCTTT.